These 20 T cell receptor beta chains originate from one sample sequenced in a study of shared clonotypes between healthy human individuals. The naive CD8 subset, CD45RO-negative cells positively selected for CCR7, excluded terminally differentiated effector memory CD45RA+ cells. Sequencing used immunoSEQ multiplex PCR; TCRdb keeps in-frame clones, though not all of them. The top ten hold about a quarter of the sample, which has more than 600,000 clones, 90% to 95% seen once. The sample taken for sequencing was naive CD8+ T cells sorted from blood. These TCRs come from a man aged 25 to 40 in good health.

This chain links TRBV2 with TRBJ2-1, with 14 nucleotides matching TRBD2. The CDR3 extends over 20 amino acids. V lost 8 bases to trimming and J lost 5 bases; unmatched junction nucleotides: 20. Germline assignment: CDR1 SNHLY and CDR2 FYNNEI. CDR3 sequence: CASFFGNPTGTSGSNNEQFF. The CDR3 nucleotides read TGTGCCAGCTTTTTCGGGAACCCAACCGGGACTAGCGGGAGCAACAATGAGCAGTTCTTC.

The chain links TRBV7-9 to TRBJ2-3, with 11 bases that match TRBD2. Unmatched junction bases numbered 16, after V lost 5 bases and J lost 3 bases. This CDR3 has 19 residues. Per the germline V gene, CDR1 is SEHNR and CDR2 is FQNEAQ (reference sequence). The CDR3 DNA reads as TGTGCCAGCAGCCCACGGGGGATAGAGACTAGCGGGACTACAGATACGCAGTATTTT. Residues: CASSPRGIETSGTTDTQYF.

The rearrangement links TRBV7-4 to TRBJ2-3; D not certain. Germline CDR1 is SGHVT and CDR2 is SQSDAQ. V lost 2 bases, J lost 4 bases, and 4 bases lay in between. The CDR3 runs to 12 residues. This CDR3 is CASSLLADTQYF. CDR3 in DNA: TGTGCCAGCAGCTTACTAGCAGATACGCAGTATTTT. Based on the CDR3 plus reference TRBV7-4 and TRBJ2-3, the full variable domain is GAGVSQSPRYKVAKRGRDVALRCDSISGHVTLYWYRQTLGQGSEVLTYSQSDAQRDKSGRPSGRFSAERPERSVSTLKIQRTEQGDSAVYLCASSLLADTQYFGPGTRLTVL.

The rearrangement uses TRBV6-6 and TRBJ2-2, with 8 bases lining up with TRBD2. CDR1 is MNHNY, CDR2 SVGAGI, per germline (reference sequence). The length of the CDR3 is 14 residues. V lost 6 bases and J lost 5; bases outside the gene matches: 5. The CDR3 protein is CASRSREVTGELFF. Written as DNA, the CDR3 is TGTGCCAGCAGATCGCGGGAGGTTACCGGGGAGCTGTTTTTT.

CDR3 coding DNA: TGTGCCTGGTCTACCGGGACAGGGAACAATGAGCAGTTCTTC. It specifies CAWSTGTGNNEQFF. The rearrangement joins TRBV30 to TRBJ2-1; 9 positions match TRBD1. V dropped 5 bases and J dropped 5; count of bases not matched to a gene: 7. The CDR3 extends over 14 amino acids. CDR1 is GTSNPN and CDR2 is SVGIG in the germline V gene (reference sequence).

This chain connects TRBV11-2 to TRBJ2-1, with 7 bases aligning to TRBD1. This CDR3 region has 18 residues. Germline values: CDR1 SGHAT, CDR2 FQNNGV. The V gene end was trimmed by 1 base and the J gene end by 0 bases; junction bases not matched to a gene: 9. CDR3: CASSLGRDRLFSYNEQFF. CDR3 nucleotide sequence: TGTGCCAGCAGCTTAGGCCGGGACAGACTCTTCTCCTACAATGAGCAGTTCTTC.

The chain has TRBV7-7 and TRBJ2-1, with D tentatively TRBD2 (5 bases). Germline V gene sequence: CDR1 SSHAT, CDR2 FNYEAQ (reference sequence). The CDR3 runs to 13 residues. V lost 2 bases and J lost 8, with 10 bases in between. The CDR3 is CASSLWEKDEQFF. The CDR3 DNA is TGTGCCAGCAGCTTATGGGAGAAGGATGAGCAGTTCTTC.

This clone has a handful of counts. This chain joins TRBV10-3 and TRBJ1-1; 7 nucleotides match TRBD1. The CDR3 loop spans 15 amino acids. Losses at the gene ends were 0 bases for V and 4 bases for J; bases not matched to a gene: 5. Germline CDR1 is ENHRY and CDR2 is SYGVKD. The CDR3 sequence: CAISESIQGSTEAFF. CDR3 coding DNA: TGTGCCATCAGTGAGTCGATACAGGGGAGCACTGAAGCTTTCTTT.

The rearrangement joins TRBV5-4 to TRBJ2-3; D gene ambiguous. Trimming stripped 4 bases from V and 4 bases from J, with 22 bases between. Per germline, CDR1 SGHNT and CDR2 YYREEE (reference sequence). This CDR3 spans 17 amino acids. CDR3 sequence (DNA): TGTGCCAGCAGCCTTGTAATGTCCGGATATGTCGCAGATACGCAGTATTTT. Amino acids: CASSLVMSGYVADTQYF.

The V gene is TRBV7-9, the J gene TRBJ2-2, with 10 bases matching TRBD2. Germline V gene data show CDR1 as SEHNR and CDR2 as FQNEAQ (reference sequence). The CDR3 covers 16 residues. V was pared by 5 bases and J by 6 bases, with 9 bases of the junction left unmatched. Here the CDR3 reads CASSPRPSGSSGELFF. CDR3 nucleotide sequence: TGTGCCAGCAGCCCACGTCCTAGCGGGAGCTCCGGGGAGCTGTTTTTT.

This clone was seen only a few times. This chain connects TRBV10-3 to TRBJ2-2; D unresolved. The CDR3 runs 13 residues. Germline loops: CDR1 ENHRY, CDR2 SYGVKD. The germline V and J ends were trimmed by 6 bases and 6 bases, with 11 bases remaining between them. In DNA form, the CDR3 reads TGTGCCATCAGAACTGATTCCCCCGGGGAGCTGTTTTTT. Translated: CAIRTDSPGELFF.

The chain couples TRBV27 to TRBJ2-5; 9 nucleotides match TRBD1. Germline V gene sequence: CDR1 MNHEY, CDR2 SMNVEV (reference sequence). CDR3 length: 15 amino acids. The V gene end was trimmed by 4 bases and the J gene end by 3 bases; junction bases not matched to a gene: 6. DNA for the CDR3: TGTGCCAGCAGTTCGGGACAGGGCCGAGAAGAGACCCAGTACTTC. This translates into CASSSGQGREETQYF.

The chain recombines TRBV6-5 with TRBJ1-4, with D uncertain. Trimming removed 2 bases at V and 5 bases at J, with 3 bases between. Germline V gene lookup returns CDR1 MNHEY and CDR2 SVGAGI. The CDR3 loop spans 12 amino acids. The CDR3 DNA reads TGTGCCAGCAGTTACGGGAATGAAAAACTGTTTTTT. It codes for CASSYGNEKLFF.

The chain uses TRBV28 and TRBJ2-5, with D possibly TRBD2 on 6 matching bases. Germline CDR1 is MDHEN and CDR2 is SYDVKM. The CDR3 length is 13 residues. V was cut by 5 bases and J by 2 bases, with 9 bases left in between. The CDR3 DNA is TGTGCCAGCAGTCCCCTAGCGCAAGAGACCCAGTACTTC. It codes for CASSPLAQETQYF.

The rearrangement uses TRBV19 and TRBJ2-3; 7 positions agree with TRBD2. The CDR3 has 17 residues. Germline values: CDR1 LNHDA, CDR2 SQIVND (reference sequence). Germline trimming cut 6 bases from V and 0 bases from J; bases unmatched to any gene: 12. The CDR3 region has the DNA TGTGCCAGTAGAACTAGCGAGACGAGATTAAGCACAGATACGCAGTATTTT. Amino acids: CASRTSETRLSTDTQYF. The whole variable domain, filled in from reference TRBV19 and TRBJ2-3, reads DGGITQSPKYLFRKEGQNVTLSCEQNLNHDAMYWYRQDPGQGLRLIYYSQIVNDFQKGDIAEGYSVSREKKESFPLTVTSAQKNPTAFYLCASRTSETRLSTDTQYFGPGTRLTVL.

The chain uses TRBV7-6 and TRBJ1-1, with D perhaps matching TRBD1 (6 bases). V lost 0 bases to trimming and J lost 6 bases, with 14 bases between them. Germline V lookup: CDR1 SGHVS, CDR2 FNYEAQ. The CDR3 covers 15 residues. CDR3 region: CASSLAPGAPAEAFF. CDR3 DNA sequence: TGTGCCAGCAGCTTAGCTCCGGGGGCCCCCGCTGAAGCTTTCTTT.

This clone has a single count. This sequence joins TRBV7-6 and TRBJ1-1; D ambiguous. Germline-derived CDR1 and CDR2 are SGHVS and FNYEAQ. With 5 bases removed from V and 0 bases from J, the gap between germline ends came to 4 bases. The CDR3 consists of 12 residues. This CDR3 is CASSHMNTEAFF. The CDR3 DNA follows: TGTGCCAGCAGCCACATGAACACTGAAGCTTTCTTT.

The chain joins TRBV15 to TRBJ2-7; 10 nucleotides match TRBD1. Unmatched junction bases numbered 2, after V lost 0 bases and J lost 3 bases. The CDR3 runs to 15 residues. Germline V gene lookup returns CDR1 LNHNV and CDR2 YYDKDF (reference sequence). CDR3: CATSRDRTGGYEQYF. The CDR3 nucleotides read TGTGCCACCAGCAGAGATCGGACAGGGGGCTACGAGCAGTACTTC.

The CDR3 protein is CASSFRDRGSGANVLTF. The CDR3 DNA reads TGTGCCAGCAGTTTCCGCGACAGGGGCTCTGGGGCCAACGTCCTGACTTTC. The V gene is TRBV28, the J gene TRBJ2-6; 8 nucleotides align to TRBD1. The V segment lost 3 bases and the J segment 0 bases; nucleotides outside the gene matches: 4. CDR3 length equals 17 residues. Germline values: CDR1 MDHEN, CDR2 SYDVKM.

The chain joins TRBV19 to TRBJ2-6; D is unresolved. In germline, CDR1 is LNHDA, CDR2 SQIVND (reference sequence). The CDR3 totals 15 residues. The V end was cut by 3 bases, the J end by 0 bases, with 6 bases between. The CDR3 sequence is CASSISHSGANVLTF. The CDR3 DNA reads TGTGCCAGTAGTATTTCGCACTCTGGGGCCAACGTCCTGACTTTC.